This T cell receptor (beta chain) was sequenced in a study of tumor-infiltrating lymphocytes in primary liver carcinoma. Overall study context: The cohort included men and women aged 30 to 69 years. General study findings and limits: Tumor tissue displayed a significantly greater top-250-clone fraction than blood (p = 0.039). Tumor-adjacent and tumor-blood pairs displayed less overlap than did pairs of tumor regions.

With respect to this clonotype: Its specificity is unknown. The missing conserved phenylalanine or tryptophan at the end of this CDR3 makes a read error likely.

Trimming left V 3 bases short and J 0 bases short, with 9 bases between. CDR1 is SGHAT, CDR2 FQDESV, per germline (reference sequence). CDR3 length: 15 residues. Starting from about 0.5 ug of total RNA, TCR beta cDNA was produced with a primer in the constant region. For TCR beta, libraries were produced by three nested multiplex PCR rounds using slightly modified ARM-PCR. A C-beta reverse primer and TRBV1-TRBV30 forward primers served in each of the first two PCR rounds, at about 10 cycles apiece. Each CDR3 protein is one row after TCRdb ran MiXCR on the multiplex PCR reads. The data hold about 320,000 distinct CDR3 sequences, with 65% observed a single time. The source of the blood RNA was unsorted whole blood, and germline DNA was extracted as well.

The chain joins TRBV11-1 to TRBJ2-4; D gene ambiguous. Specimen: peripheral blood. This receptor was taken from a man between 35 and 55 years old with primary liver carcinoma and hepatitis B virus infection. The CDR3, as DNA: TGTGCCAGCAGCTTTGAGGTGGGAGCCAAAAACATTCAGTACCTC. It yields the protein CASSFEVGAKNIQYL.